The 25 T cell receptor beta chains given below trace back to one sample, sequenced in a study of shared clonotypes between healthy human individuals. Selected positively for CCR7 and CD45RO-negative, naive CD8 cells excluded terminally differentiated effector memory CD45RA+ cells. Profiling relied on immunoSEQ multiplex PCR, and the TCRdb table lists in-frame clones only, not all of them. This sample has 2 million to 2.5 million clones, with approximately 94% found just once. Material: naive CD8+ T cells from PBMCs. These receptors were obtained from a man younger than 35 in good health. Some clones in this sample may be carry-over from other donors' samples.

The chain has TRBV7-9 and TRBJ1-2; no reliable D call. Trimming removed 3 bases from V and 8 bases from J, with 16 bases in between. CDR1 SEHNR and CDR2 FQNEAQ come from the germline V gene (reference sequence). The CDR3 covers 14 residues. In DNA form, the CDR3 reads TGTGCCAGCAGCTTCTGGCTGGTTGCGGAGGGCTACACCTTC. Its protein product is CASSFWLVAEGYTF.

The table lists this clone with a few counts. V usage is TRBV27 and J usage is TRBJ1-1; unclear D gene. The CDR3 contains 14 residues. The germline V and J ends were trimmed by 2 bases and 1 base, with 8 bases remaining between them. CDR1 MNHEY and CDR2 SMNVEV come from the germline V gene (reference sequence). The CDR3 sequence: CASSLNPKNTEAFF. The CDR3 bases are TGTGCCAGCAGTTTAAACCCCAAGAACACTGAAGCTTTCTTT.

The CDR3 coding sequence is TGTGCCAGCAGCTACCGGGACTACTCTCGAACAGATACGCAGTATTTT. It is translated as CASSYRDYSRTDTQYF. The chain employs TRBV7-9 and TRBJ2-3, with 7 bases that match TRBD2. Germline V lookup: CDR1 SEHNR, CDR2 FQNEAQ (reference sequence). V was clipped by 4 bases and J by 3 bases; unmatched bases: 10. The CDR3 runs to 16 residues.

The chain employs TRBV19 and TRBJ2-3; D is undetermined. V lost 6 bases and J 0 bases, leaving 7 bases between the germline ends. Germline values: CDR1 LNHDA, CDR2 SQIVND (reference sequence). The CDR3 consists of 13 residues. CDR3 in amino acids: CASRMPSTDTQYF. CDR3 coding DNA: TGTGCCAGTAGGATGCCTAGCACAGATACGCAGTATTTT.

V gene TRBV7-9 combines with J gene TRBJ1-2; no clear D gene. This CDR3 spans 15 amino acids. V lost 5 bases, J lost 6 bases, and 19 bases lay in between. Germline V gives CDR1 SEHNR, CDR2 FQNEAQ (reference sequence). The CDR3 is CASSASLQGYNGYTF. In nucleotides, the CDR3 is TGTGCCAGCAGCGCCAGCCTCCAAGGGTACAATGGCTACACCTTC.

CDR3 in DNA: TGCGCCAGCAGCCGGGACAGGGGGCGAGGAAACACCATATATTTT. This translates into CASSRDRGRGNTIYF. The chain couples TRBV5-1 to TRBJ1-3, with TRBD1 matching 12 bases. From germline, CDR1 is SGHRS and CDR2 YFSETQ. The CDR3 is made up of 15 amino acids. V shed 4 bases and J 4 bases; nucleotides not matched to a gene: 3. Full variable domain (rest looked up from reference TRBV5-1 and TRBJ1-3): KAGVTQTPRYLIKTRGQQVTLSCSPISGHRSVSWYQQTPGQGLQFLFEYFSETQRNKGNFPGRFSGRQFSNSRSEMNVSTLELGDSALYLCASSRDRGRGNTIYFGEGSWLTVV.

The CDR3 sequence: CASSSLKGANEAFF. The CDR3 bases are TGTGCCAGCAGCTCCTTAAAGGGGGCCAATGAAGCTTTCTTT. V gene TRBV11-2 combines with J gene TRBJ1-1, with TRBD1 matching 7 bases. J lost 7 bases, V lost 4 bases, and 9 bases had no gene match. CDR1 is SGHAT and CDR2 is FQNNGV in the germline V gene. The CDR3 length is 14 residues.

The chain joins TRBV29-1 to TRBJ2-4; D call uncertain. Trimming cost V 5 bases and J 0 bases, with 17 bases left between them. Germline V gene data show CDR1 as SQVTM and CDR2 as ANQGSEA. CDR3 length: 16 amino acids. The CDR3 reads CSVRLGDPLAKNIQYF. The CDR3 DNA follows: TGCAGCGTTCGTCTTGGGGATCCTCTAGCCAAAAACATTCAGTACTTC.

CDR3 loop: CASSFSLTGTGASQETQYF. CDR3 coding DNA: TGTGCCAGCAGTTTTTCCCTTACCGGGACAGGGGCCTCTCAAGAGACCCAGTACTTC. The J gene is TRBJ2-5, the V gene TRBV7-8; TRBD1 matches at 10 bases. V dropped 6 bases and J dropped 2; count of bases not matched to a gene: 18. The CDR3 is made up of 19 amino acids. The germline gives CDR1 SGHVS, CDR2 FQNEAQ.

The rearrangement links TRBV5-4 to TRBJ1-2; 12 positions match TRBD1. Per germline, CDR1 SGHNT and CDR2 YYREEE (reference sequence). This CDR3 region has 18 residues. The trim removed 4 bases at V and 6 bases at J, leaving 16 bases unmatched. This chain's CDR3 is CASSPIPGQGAPSNGYTF. The CDR3 DNA sequence: TGTGCCAGCAGCCCAATACCGGGACAGGGGGCGCCTAGTAATGGCTACACCTTC. The variable domain in full, completed from reference TRBV5-4 and TRBJ1-2, reads ETGVTQSPTHLIKTRGQQVTLRCSSQSGHNTVSWYQQALGQGPQFIFQYYREEENGRGNFPPRFSGLQFPNYSSELNVNALELDDSALYLCASSPIPGQGAPSNGYTFGSGTRLTVV.

J is TRBJ1-2 and V is TRBV5-4; a weak D match, TRBD1 (5 bases). V gave up 3 bases and J gave up 4 bases, with 19 bases separating them. CDR1 is SGHNT and CDR2 is YYREEE in the germline V gene (reference sequence). This CDR3 has 16 residues. This CDR3 is CASSSGETYRPYGYTF. As DNA, the CDR3 is TGTGCCAGCAGCTCGGGGGAGACGTACAGACCCTATGGCTACACCTTC.

This chain joins TRBV4-3 and TRBJ1-4; maybe TRBD1 (6 bases). The V end lost 1 base, the J end lost 3 bases, and 9 bases lay between the germline ends. The CDR3 loop spans 15 amino acids. Germline V CDR1 and CDR2: LGHNA, YSLEER. In DNA, the CDR3 is TGCGCCAGCAGCCAAGGGTCAGGGGCTAATGAAAAACTGTTTTTT. This codes for CASSQGSGANEKLFF.

CDR3 amino acids: CASSLLGRPYEQYF. CDR3 sequence (DNA): TGTGCCAGCAGCTTACTTGGACGCCCCTACGAGCAGTACTTC. The J gene is TRBJ2-7, the V gene TRBV7-8; D not resolved. The V and J ends lost 2 bases and 2 bases respectively, with 10 bases between them. The CDR3 sequence is 14 residues long. Germline V gene data show CDR1 as SGHVS and CDR2 as FQNEAQ.

The gene calls are TRBV28 and TRBJ1-4, with 7 bases that match TRBD1. Germline trimming cut 6 bases from V and 0 bases from J; bases unmatched to any gene: 10. This CDR3 is built from 17 residues. Germline CDR1 and CDR2: MDHEN and SYDVKM. The CDR3 loop is CASSWDSAYATNEKLFF. In DNA, the CDR3 is TGTGCCAGCAGCTGGGACAGCGCCTATGCAACTAATGAAAAACTGTTTTTT. The full variable domain, with the rest looked up from reference TRBV28 and TRBJ1-4, is DVKVTQSSRYLVKRTGEKVFLECVQDMDHENMFWYRQDPGLGLRLIYFSYDVKMKEKGDIPEGYSVSREKKERFSLILESASTNQTSMYLCASSWDSAYATNEKLFFGSGTQLSVL.

This clone was picked up a small number of times. The chain has TRBV30 and TRBJ1-5; D uncertain. V was trimmed by 4 bases and J by 0 bases, leaving 7 bases between them. The CDR3 covers 13 residues. Germline V lookup: CDR1 GTSNPN, CDR2 SVGIG (reference sequence). The CDR3 coding sequence is TGTGCCTGGAACCATTATAGCAATCAGCCCCAGCATTTT. Translation gives CAWNHYSNQPQHF.

The chain uses TRBV27 and TRBJ2-2; D perhaps matches TRBD1 (6 bases). This CDR3 has 15 residues. The germline V and J ends were trimmed by 3 bases and 5 bases, with 13 bases remaining between them. Looked up from germline, CDR1 is MNHEY and CDR2 is SMNVEV (reference sequence). The CDR3 DNA sequence: TGTGCCAGCAGTTTCACTAGGACAGCAACCGGGGAGCTGTTTTTT. As protein: CASSFTRTATGELFF.

V is TRBV4-3 and J is TRBJ1-1; perhaps TRBD1 as D (5 bases). The CDR3 sequence is 14 residues long. V lost 0 bases and J lost 4, with 9 bases in between. CDR1 is LGHNA, CDR2 YSLEER, per germline. This CDR3 reads CASSQEEGATEAFF. The CDR3 region has the DNA TGCGCCAGCAGCCAAGAAGAAGGGGCCACTGAAGCTTTCTTT.

The V and J genes are TRBV4-1 and TRBJ2-2; D perhaps matches TRBD1 (5 bases). Germline V gene data show CDR1 as MGHRA and CDR2 as YSYEKL. CDR3 length: 13 amino acids. V was pared by 7 bases and J by 1 base, with 7 bases between. CDR3 in amino acids: CASTTGNTGELFF. The CDR3 DNA is TGCGCCAGCACCACAGGGAACACCGGGGAGCTGTTTTTT.

In this sample, this clone turned up a few times. The rearrangement links TRBV19 to TRBJ2-7; the match to TRBD1 covers 7 bases. CDR1 and CDR2 from the germline V gene are LNHDA and SQIVND (reference sequence). J gave up 4 bases and V 3 bases, and 6 bases lay outside the gene matches. The CDR3 is made up of 14 amino acids. The CDR3 here is CASSIPGQIYEQYF. CDR3 nucleotide sequence: TGTGCCAGTAGTATCCCGGGACAGATATACGAGCAGTACTTC.

The J gene is TRBJ1-2, the V gene TRBV7-8; D unresolved. Germline V gene sequence: CDR1 SGHVS, CDR2 FQNEAQ. Trimming shortened V by 5 bases and J by 0 bases, and 19 bases separated the two germline ends. The CDR3 length is 17 residues. The CDR3 region is CASSPSRGDTSNYGYTF. The CDR3, as DNA: TGTGCCAGCAGCCCAAGTCGAGGAGACACCTCTAACTATGGCTACACCTTC.

There are a few counts of this clone. The chain recombines TRBV29-1 with TRBJ1-1; weak D call: TRBD1 (5 bases). Germline-derived CDR1 and CDR2 are SQVTM and ANQGSEA. This CDR3 is built from 10 residues. V was trimmed by 8 bases and J by 11 bases, leaving 15 bases between them. CDR3 sequence reads: CSYGGVGAFF. CDR3 bases: TGCAGCTATGGAGGGGTTGGTGCTTTCTTT.

The sample holds one count of this clone. V and J are TRBV27 and TRBJ1-1; D ambiguous. Trimming took off 4 bases at V and 4 bases at J, with 10 bases between the two ends. CDR1 is MNHEY and CDR2 is SMNVEV in the germline V gene (reference sequence). This CDR3 is 13 amino acids long. CDR3 DNA sequence: TGTGCCAGCAGTTCCCCTCTCATCACTGAAGCTTTCTTT. Amino acid sequence: CASSSPLITEAFF.

The V and J genes are TRBV28 and TRBJ2-2; 8 bases agree with TRBD2. This CDR3 contains 18 residues. The germline gives CDR1 MDHEN, CDR2 SYDVKM. V lost 3 bases and J lost 7; bases outside the gene matches: 16. DNA of the CDR3: TGTGCCAGCAGTTTTAGGTCCAGAAGCGGGAGTTGGGGCGGGGAGCTGTTTTTT. The encoded protein is CASSFRSRSGSWGGELFF.

This chain uses TRBV2 with TRBJ2-3, with 8 bases that match TRBD1. The V and J ends lost 8 bases and 2 bases, in that order; junction bases with no gene match: 6. This CDR3 is 14 amino acids long. The germline V gene has CDR1 SNHLY and CDR2 FYNNEI. As DNA, the CDR3 is TGTGCCAGCGGCGGACAGGGTCCCACAGATACGCAGTATTTT. Translating gives CASGGQGPTDTQYF.

The gene calls are TRBV13 and TRBJ2-5; a possible D gene is TRBD1 (6 bases). Trimming cost V 6 bases and J 4 bases, with 18 bases left between them. This CDR3 is built from 15 residues. The germline CDR1 and CDR2 sequences are PRHDT and FYEKMQ (reference sequence). The CDR3 protein is CASSTGRHSRETQYF. CDR3 DNA: TGTGCCAGCAGTACAGGGCGTCATAGCCGAGAGACCCAGTACTTC.